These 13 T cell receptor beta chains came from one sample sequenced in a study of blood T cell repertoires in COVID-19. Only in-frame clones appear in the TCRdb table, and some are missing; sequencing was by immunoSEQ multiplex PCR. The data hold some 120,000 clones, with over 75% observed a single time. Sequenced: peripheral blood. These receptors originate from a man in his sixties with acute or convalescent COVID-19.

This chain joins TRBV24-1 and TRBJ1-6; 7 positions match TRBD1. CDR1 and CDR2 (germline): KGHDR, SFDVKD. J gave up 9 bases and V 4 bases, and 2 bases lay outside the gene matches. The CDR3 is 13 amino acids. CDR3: CATSDRQGSPLHF. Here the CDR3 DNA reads TGTGCCACCAGTGACCGACAGGGTTCACCCCTCCACTTT.

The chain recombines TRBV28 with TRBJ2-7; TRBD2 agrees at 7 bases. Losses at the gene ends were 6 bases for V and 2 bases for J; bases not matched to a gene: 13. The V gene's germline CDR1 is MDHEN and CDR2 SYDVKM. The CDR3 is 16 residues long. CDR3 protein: CASSSGGGGDPYEQYF. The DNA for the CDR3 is TGTGCCAGCAGCTCGGGGGGAGGCGGCGATCCCTACGAGCAGTACTTC.

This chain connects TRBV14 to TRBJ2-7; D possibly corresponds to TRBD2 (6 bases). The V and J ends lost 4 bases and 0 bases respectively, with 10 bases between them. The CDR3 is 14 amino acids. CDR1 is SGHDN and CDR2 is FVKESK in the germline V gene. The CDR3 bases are TGTGCCAGCAGCCGGGGGGACGCCTCCTACGAGCAGTACTTC. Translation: CASSRGDASYEQYF.

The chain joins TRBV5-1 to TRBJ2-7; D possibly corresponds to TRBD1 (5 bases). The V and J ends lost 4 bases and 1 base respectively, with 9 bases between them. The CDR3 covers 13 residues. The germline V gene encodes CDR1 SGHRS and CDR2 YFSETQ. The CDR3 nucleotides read TGCGCCAGCAGCCAGGCAGGGTCCTACGAGCAGTACTTC. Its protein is CASSQAGSYEQYF. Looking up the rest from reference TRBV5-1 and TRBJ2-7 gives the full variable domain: KAGVTQTPRYLIKTRGQQVTLSCSPISGHRSVSWYQQTPGQGLQFLFEYFSETQRNKGNFPGRFSGRQFSNSRSEMNVSTLELGDSALYLCASSQAGSYEQYFGPGTRLTVT.

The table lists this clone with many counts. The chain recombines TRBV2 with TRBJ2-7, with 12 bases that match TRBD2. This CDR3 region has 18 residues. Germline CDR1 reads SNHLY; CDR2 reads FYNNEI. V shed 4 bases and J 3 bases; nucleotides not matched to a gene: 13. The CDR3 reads CASSGGSTRTSGNYEQYF. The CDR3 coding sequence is TGTGCCAGCAGTGGTGGGTCGACTCGGACTAGCGGGAACTACGAGCAGTACTTC.

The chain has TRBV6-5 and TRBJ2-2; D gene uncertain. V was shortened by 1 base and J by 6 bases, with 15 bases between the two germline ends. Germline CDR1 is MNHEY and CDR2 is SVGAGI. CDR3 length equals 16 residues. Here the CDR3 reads CASSYFYTHTPGELFF. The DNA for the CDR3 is TGTGCCAGCAGTTACTTTTACACCCACACGCCCGGGGAGCTGTTTTTT.

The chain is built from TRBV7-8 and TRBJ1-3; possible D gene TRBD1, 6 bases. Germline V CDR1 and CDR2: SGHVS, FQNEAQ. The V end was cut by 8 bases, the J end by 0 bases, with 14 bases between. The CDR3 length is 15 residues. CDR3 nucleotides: TGTGCCAGCCAGGACAGACATGACTCTGGAAACACCATATATTTT. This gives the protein CASQDRHDSGNTIYF. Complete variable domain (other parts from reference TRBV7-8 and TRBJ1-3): GAGVSQSPRYKVAKRGQDVALRCDPISGHVSLFWYQQALGQGPEFLTYFQNEAQLDKSGLPSDRFFAERPEGSVSTLKIQRTQQEDSAVYLCASQDRHDSGNTIYFGEGSWLTVV.

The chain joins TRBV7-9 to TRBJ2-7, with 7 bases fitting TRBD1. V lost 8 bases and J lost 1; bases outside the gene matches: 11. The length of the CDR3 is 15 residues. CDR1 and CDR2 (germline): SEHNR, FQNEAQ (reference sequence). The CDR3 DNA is TGTGCCAGCTGCCTTGGGGGACAGAGATCCTACGAGCAGTACTTC. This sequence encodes CASCLGGQRSYEQYF.

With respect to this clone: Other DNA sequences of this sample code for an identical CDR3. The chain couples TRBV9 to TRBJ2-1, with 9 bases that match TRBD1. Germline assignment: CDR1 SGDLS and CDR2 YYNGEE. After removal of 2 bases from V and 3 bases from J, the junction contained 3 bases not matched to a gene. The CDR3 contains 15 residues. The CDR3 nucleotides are TGTGCCAGCAGCGTCGGGACAGGGAGCTACAATGAGCAGTTCTTC. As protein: CASSVGTGSYNEQFF.

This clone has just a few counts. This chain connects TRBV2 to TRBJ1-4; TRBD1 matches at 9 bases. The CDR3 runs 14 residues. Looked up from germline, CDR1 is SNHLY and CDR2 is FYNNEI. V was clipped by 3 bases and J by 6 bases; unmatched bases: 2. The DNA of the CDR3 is TGTGCCAGCAGTGACCGGACAGGGGATGAAAAACTGTTTTTT. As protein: CASSDRTGDEKLFF.

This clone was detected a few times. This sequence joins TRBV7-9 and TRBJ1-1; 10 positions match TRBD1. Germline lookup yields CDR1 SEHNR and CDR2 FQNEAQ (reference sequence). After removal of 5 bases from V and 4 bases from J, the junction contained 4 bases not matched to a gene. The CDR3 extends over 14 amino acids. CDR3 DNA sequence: TGTGCCAGCAGCGCGGGACAGGGGAGCACTGAAGCTTTCTTT. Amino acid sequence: CASSAGQGSTEAFF.

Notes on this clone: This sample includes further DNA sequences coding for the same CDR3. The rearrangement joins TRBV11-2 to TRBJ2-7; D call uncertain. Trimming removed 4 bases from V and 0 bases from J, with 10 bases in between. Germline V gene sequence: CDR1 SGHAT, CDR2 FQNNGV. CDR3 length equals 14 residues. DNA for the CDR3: TGTGCCAGCAGCTCTCTGCGGTACTCCTACGAGCAGTACTTC. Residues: CASSSLRYSYEQYF.

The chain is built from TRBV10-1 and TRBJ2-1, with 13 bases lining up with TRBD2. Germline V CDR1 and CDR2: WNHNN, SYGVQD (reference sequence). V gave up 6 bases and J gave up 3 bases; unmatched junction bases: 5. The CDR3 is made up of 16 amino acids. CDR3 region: CASSSGTSGIYNEQFF. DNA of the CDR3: TGCGCCAGCAGCTCGGGGACTAGCGGGATCTACAATGAGCAGTTCTTC.